This TCR beta chain derives from a study of shared clonotypes between healthy human individuals. Study details: Each donor's CD8 memory used one plate, CD8 naive two, each CD4 subset three. Study results and limitations: The donor pool, a small one, limited the genetic and exposure-history diversity represented.

The table came from immunoSEQ multiplex PCR; TCRdb's copy has only in-frame clones and leaves some out. The data hold roughly 570,000 clones, with roughly 98% observed a single time. Deletions cut 3 bases from V and 4 bases from J, with 18 bases between. The germline gives CDR1 SGHAT, CDR2 FQNNGV. The CDR3 has 16 amino acids. Terminally differentiated effector memory CD45RA+ cells were left out of the naive CD8 fraction, which was CD45RO-negative and positively selected for CCR7. With respect to this clone: Its specificity is unknown.

The genes are TRBV11-2 and TRBJ1-2; D is possibly TRBD1 (6 bases). This sequence was found in a man younger than 45 in good health. The sample comprised naive CD8+ T cells sorted from blood. The CDR3 DNA follows: TGTGCCAGCAGCTTCGCACAGGGCCCACCCCCCTATGGCTACACCTTC. This encodes CASSFAQGPPPYGYTF.